Listed below are T cell receptor beta chains from one sample, sequenced in a study of blood T cells in healthy people across ages. Via MiXCR, TCRdb re-called the 5' RACE reads, giving one row per CDR3 protein. Among some 700,000 distinct CDR3 sequences, roughly 20% were seen once, and the ten largest hold roughly 22%. Sequencing used blood. These receptors were obtained from a man aged 65-85 years in good health. CDR3s include the opening cysteine and the closing phenylalanine or tryptophan. D genes are given only for firm matches. Size tells how often a clone was seen (once, few, many) or the class of an expanded clone, and some rows leave it out.

D	V	J	size	CDR3	DNA
.	TRBV20-1	TRBJ1-4	.	CSARQPTNEKLFF	TGCAGTGCAAGGCAGCCAACTAATGAAAAACTGTTTTTT
.	TRBV24-1	TRBJ2-3	.	CATRGGGDTQYF	TGTGCCACCCGAGGGGGGGGAGATACGCAGTATTTT
TRBD1	TRBV6-5	TRBJ2-4	few	CASREAGGFDIQYF	TGTGCCAGCAGGGAGGCAGGGGGCTTCGACATTCAGTACTTC
.	TRBV16	TRBJ1-2	many	CASSPTPGQYGYTF	TGTGCCAGCAGCCCCACCCCTGGACAGTATGGCTACACCTTC
TRBD1	TRBV24-1	TRBJ2-1	.	CATSDDGTGTPIDYNEQFF	TGTGCCACCAGTGACGACGGGACAGGCACCCCCATAGACTACAATGAGCAGTTCTTC
.	TRBV19	TRBJ2-1	few	CASSIGSFLAPYNEQFF	TGTGCCAGTAGTATAGGGTCATTTCTAGCACCATACAATGAGCAGTTCTTC
TRBD2	TRBV20-1	TRBJ2-5	few	CSAWAAGAEQETQYF	TGCAGTGCCTGGGCAGCGGGGGCCGAACAAGAGACCCAGTACTTC
TRBD1	TRBV28	TRBJ2-1	.	CASSLYLGQGGRNEQFF	TGTGCCAGCAGTTTATATCTCGGACAGGGTGGTAGAAATGAGCAGTTCTTC
.	TRBV28	TRBJ1-1	.	CASSFVGLGTEAFF	TGTGCCAGCAGTTTCGTGGGGCTTGGGACTGAAGCTTTCTTT
.	TRBV19	TRBJ2-7	.	CASSHSREQYF	TGTGCCAGTAGCCATTCCCGCGAGCAGTACTTC
.	TRBV28	TRBJ2-5	few	CASSSMDRGMETQYF	TGTGCCAGCAGTTCCATGGACAGAGGGATGGAGACCCAGTACTTC
.	TRBV6-5	TRBJ1-2	.	CASTADGGGYTF	TGTGCCAGCACTGCGGACGGCGGGGGCTACACCTTC